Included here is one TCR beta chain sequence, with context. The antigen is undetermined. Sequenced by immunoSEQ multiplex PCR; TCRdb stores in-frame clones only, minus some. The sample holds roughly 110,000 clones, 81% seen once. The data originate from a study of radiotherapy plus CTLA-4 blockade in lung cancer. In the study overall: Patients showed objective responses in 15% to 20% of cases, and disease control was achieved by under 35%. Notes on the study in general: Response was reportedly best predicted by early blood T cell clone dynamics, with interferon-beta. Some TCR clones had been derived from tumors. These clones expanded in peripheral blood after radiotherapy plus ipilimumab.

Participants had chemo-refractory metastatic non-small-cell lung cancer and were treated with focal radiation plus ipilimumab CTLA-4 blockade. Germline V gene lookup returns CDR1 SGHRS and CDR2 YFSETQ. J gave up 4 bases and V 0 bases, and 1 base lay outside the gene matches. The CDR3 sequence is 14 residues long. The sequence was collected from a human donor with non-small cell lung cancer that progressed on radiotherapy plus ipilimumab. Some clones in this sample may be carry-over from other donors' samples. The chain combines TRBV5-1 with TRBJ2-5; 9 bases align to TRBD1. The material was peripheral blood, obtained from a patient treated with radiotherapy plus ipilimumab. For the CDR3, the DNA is TGCGCCAGCAGCTTGGGACAGGGGGGAGAGACCCAGTACTTC. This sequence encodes CASSLGQGGETQYF.